Listed below are T cell receptor beta chains from one sample, sequenced in a study of cytomegalovirus exposure and HLA in healthy donors. Clones were sequenced by immunoSEQ multiplex PCR, and TCRdb holds only the in-frame ones, with some missing. Among 95,000 to 150,000 clones listed, less than 10% were seen once. Sequenced input: PBMCs. These receptors were obtained from a woman between 40 and 55 years old in good health and CMV-seropositive. Both conserved end residues are part of each CDR3. The order of the fields is CDR3 protein, CDR3 DNA, V gene, clone size, D gene, CDR3 length, J gene. The D gene is left open where the match is weak. Rows give clone size only sometimes, using once, few, many, or a class for an expanded clone.

cdr3_aa: CSVEDSGNTIYF
cdr3_nt: TGCAGCGTTGAAGATAGCGGAAACACCATATATTTT
v_call: TRBV29-1
clone_size: many
d_call: -
cdr3_length: 12
j_call: TRBJ1-3

cdr3_aa: CASSTPPDKSGANVLTF
cdr3_nt: TGTGCCAGCAGTACCCCCCCTGACAAGTCTGGGGCCAACGTCCTGACTTTC
v_call: TRBV28
clone_size: -
d_call: -
cdr3_length: 17
j_call: TRBJ2-6

cdr3_aa: CASRRQVNTEAFF
cdr3_nt: TGTGCCAGCAGGAGACAGGTGAACACTGAAGCTTTCTTT
v_call: TRBV7-2
clone_size: -
d_call: -
cdr3_length: 13
j_call: TRBJ1-1

cdr3_aa: CAWSVPGFNEQFF
cdr3_nt: TGTGCCTGGAGTGTCCCCGGGTTCAATGAGCAGTTCTTC
v_call: TRBV30
clone_size: few
d_call: -
cdr3_length: 13
j_call: TRBJ2-1

cdr3_aa: CAISDQGGQPQHF
cdr3_nt: TGTGCCATCAGTGATCAGGGTGGACAGCCCCAGCATTTT
v_call: TRBV10-3
clone_size: few
d_call: -
cdr3_length: 13
j_call: TRBJ1-5

cdr3_aa: CASSIGTGGEGTEAFF
cdr3_nt: TGTGCCAGTAGTATCGGGACAGGGGGCGAGGGCACTGAAGCTTTCTTT
v_call: TRBV19
clone_size: few
d_call: TRBD1
cdr3_length: 16
j_call: TRBJ1-1

cdr3_aa: CASNSQSKEQYF
cdr3_nt: TGTGCCAGCAATTCCCAGTCAAAGGAGCAGTACTTC
v_call: TRBV6-5
clone_size: -
d_call: -
cdr3_length: 12
j_call: TRBJ2-7

cdr3_aa: CASSLRERTAVSYEQYF
cdr3_nt: TGCGCCAGCAGCTTGAGGGAGAGGACAGCCGTTTCCTACGAGCAGTACTTC
v_call: TRBV5-1
clone_size: -
d_call: -
cdr3_length: 17
j_call: TRBJ2-7

cdr3_aa: CASGGGANEQYF
cdr3_nt: TGTGCCAGCGGCGGGGGGGCGAATGAGCAGTACTTC
v_call: TRBV27
clone_size: few
d_call: TRBD2
cdr3_length: 12
j_call: TRBJ2-7

cdr3_aa: CASSLATGRRNGYTF
cdr3_nt: TGTGCCAGCAGCTTGGCGACAGGGAGAAGGAATGGCTACACCTTC
v_call: TRBV5-6
clone_size: few
d_call: TRBD1
cdr3_length: 15
j_call: TRBJ1-2

cdr3_aa: CAISDGTGMNTEAFF
cdr3_nt: TGTGCCATCAGTGACGGGACAGGTATGAACACTGAAGCTTTCTTT
v_call: TRBV10-3
clone_size: few
d_call: TRBD1
cdr3_length: 15
j_call: TRBJ1-1

cdr3_aa: CAWSTGLGNTIYF
cdr3_nt: TGTGCCTGGAGTACAGGGCTAGGAAACACCATATATTTT
v_call: TRBV30
clone_size: few
d_call: -
cdr3_length: 13
j_call: TRBJ1-3

cdr3_aa: CASSGGTGIYTF
cdr3_nt: TGTGCCAGCAGCGGAGGGACAGGGATTTACACCTTC
v_call: TRBV9
clone_size: few
d_call: TRBD1
cdr3_length: 12
j_call: TRBJ1-2

cdr3_aa: CASSLSRPGANVLTF
cdr3_nt: TGTGCCAGCAGTTTATCTCGCCCGGGAGCCAACGTCCTGACTTTC
v_call: TRBV27
clone_size: few
d_call: -
cdr3_length: 15
j_call: TRBJ2-6

cdr3_aa: CASSPQAGFQETQYF
cdr3_nt: TGTGCCAGCAGCCCGCAAGCCGGGTTCCAAGAGACCCAGTACTTC
v_call: TRBV11-2
clone_size: few
d_call: -
cdr3_length: 15
j_call: TRBJ2-5

cdr3_aa: CAATRRPYGYTF
cdr3_nt: TGCGCCGCCACACGGAGACCGTATGGCTACACCTTC
v_call: TRBV29-1
clone_size: few
d_call: -
cdr3_length: 12
j_call: TRBJ1-2

cdr3_aa: CASSAPWGTGTYEQYF
cdr3_nt: TGCGCCAGCAGCGCCCCATGGGGGACTGGGACCTACGAGCAGTACTTC
v_call: TRBV5-1
clone_size: -
d_call: -
cdr3_length: 16
j_call: TRBJ2-7

cdr3_aa: CASRAGAIDEQFF
cdr3_nt: TGCGCCAGCAGAGCGGGGGCAATTGATGAGCAGTTCTTC
v_call: TRBV4-1
clone_size: -
d_call: TRBD2
cdr3_length: 13
j_call: TRBJ2-1

cdr3_aa: CASSFSGTGELFF
cdr3_nt: TGTGCCAGCAGTTTTTCAGGGACCGGGGAGCTGTTTTTT
v_call: TRBV11-3
clone_size: -
d_call: -
cdr3_length: 13
j_call: TRBJ2-2

cdr3_aa: CASRQGAVSNQPQHF
cdr3_nt: TGTGCCAGCAGGCAGGGGGCTGTTAGCAATCAGCCCCAGCATTTT
v_call: TRBV6-5
clone_size: few
d_call: TRBD1
cdr3_length: 15
j_call: TRBJ1-5

cdr3_aa: CATSRAHRGSYNEQFF
cdr3_nt: TGTGCCACCAGCAGAGCCCACAGGGGGTCGTACAATGAGCAGTTCTTC
v_call: TRBV15
clone_size: -
d_call: TRBD1
cdr3_length: 16
j_call: TRBJ2-1

cdr3_aa: CASRPYLKNTEAFF
cdr3_nt: TGTGCCAGTCGCCCATATCTAAAGAACACTGAAGCTTTCTTT
v_call: TRBV25-1
clone_size: few
d_call: -
cdr3_length: 14
j_call: TRBJ1-1

cdr3_aa: CATTSGPNTGELFF
cdr3_nt: TGTGCCACCACTAGCGGACCGAACACCGGGGAGCTGTTTTTT
v_call: TRBV6-5
clone_size: few
d_call: TRBD2
cdr3_length: 14
j_call: TRBJ2-2

cdr3_aa: CASSETGYGGVYEQYF
cdr3_nt: TGTGCCAGCAGTGAAACAGGGTATGGCGGAGTATACGAGCAGTACTTC
v_call: TRBV6-1
clone_size: -
d_call: -
cdr3_length: 16
j_call: TRBJ2-7

cdr3_aa: CASRISGGNTEAFF
cdr3_nt: TGTGCCAGCAGGATCTCGGGAGGGAACACTGAAGCTTTCTTT
v_call: TRBV28
clone_size: few
d_call: -
cdr3_length: 14
j_call: TRBJ1-1

cdr3_aa: CASSPRTAYNEKLFF
cdr3_nt: TGTGCCAGCAGCCCAAGGACAGCCTATAATGAAAAACTGTTTTTT
v_call: TRBV9
clone_size: -
d_call: -
cdr3_length: 15
j_call: TRBJ1-4

cdr3_aa: CASSLEEGTDTQYF
cdr3_nt: TGCGCCAGCAGCTTGGAGGAGGGCACAGATACGCAGTATTTT
v_call: TRBV5-1
clone_size: -
d_call: -
cdr3_length: 14
j_call: TRBJ2-3

cdr3_aa: CASSPWTENTEAFF
cdr3_nt: TGTGCCAGCAGCCCCTGGACAGAGAACACTGAAGCTTTCTTT
v_call: TRBV7-8
clone_size: -
d_call: -
cdr3_length: 14
j_call: TRBJ1-1

cdr3_aa: CASSSFLASETQYF
cdr3_nt: TGTGCCAGCAGCTCCTTCCTAGCGTCGGAGACCCAGTACTTC
v_call: TRBV7-2
clone_size: few
d_call: -
cdr3_length: 14
j_call: TRBJ2-5

cdr3_aa: CASSLLGQVYGYTF
cdr3_nt: TGTGCCAGCAGTTTACTCGGACAGGTTTATGGCTACACCTTC
v_call: TRBV28
clone_size: few
d_call: TRBD1
cdr3_length: 14
j_call: TRBJ1-2

cdr3_aa: CAWSPGQPKTEAFF
cdr3_nt: TGTGCCTGGAGCCCGGGACAGCCCAAAACTGAAGCTTTCTTT
v_call: TRBV30
clone_size: few
d_call: TRBD1
cdr3_length: 14
j_call: TRBJ1-1

cdr3_aa: CASREQGYSNQPQHF
cdr3_nt: TGTGCCAGCAGAGAACAGGGGTATAGCAATCAGCCCCAGCATTTT
v_call: TRBV6-4
clone_size: -
d_call: TRBD1
cdr3_length: 15
j_call: TRBJ1-5

cdr3_aa: CASSLSGGRRGGQPQHF
cdr3_nt: TGTGCCAGCAGTCTATCCGGGGGGCGCCGGGGAGGACAGCCCCAGCATTTT
v_call: TRBV27
clone_size: -
d_call: -
cdr3_length: 17
j_call: TRBJ1-5

cdr3_aa: CSAQLTYEQYF
cdr3_nt: TGCAGTGCGCAACTGACCTACGAGCAGTACTTC
v_call: TRBV20-1
clone_size: -
d_call: -
cdr3_length: 11
j_call: TRBJ2-7

cdr3_aa: CASSGGSGGTQETQYF
cdr3_nt: TGTGCCAGCAGTGGGGGCAGCGGGGGGACACAAGAGACCCAGTACTTC
v_call: TRBV2
clone_size: few
d_call: TRBD2
cdr3_length: 16
j_call: TRBJ2-5

cdr3_aa: CASRLEGANTEAFF
cdr3_nt: TGTGCCAGTAGATTGGAGGGGGCGAACACTGAAGCTTTCTTT
v_call: TRBV19
clone_size: few
d_call: TRBD1
cdr3_length: 14
j_call: TRBJ1-1

cdr3_aa: CASSLDSGAYNEQFF
cdr3_nt: TGTGCCAGCAGCTTGGATTCCGGGGCCTACAATGAGCAGTTCTTC
v_call: TRBV5-4
clone_size: few
d_call: -
cdr3_length: 15
j_call: TRBJ2-1

cdr3_aa: CASSAARDKAFF
cdr3_nt: TGTGCCAGCAGTGCCGCCCGGGACAAAGCTTTCTTT
v_call: TRBV25-1
clone_size: -
d_call: -
cdr3_length: 12
j_call: TRBJ1-1

cdr3_aa: CASLLHRGQEQYF
cdr3_nt: TGTGCCAGCTTACTACACAGGGGGCAAGAGCAGTACTTC
v_call: TRBV2
clone_size: -
d_call: TRBD1
cdr3_length: 13
j_call: TRBJ2-7

cdr3_aa: CASYLRGTQYYNEQFF
cdr3_nt: TGTGCCTCCTACCTCAGGGGCACCCAATATTACAATGAGCAGTTCTTC
v_call: TRBV13
clone_size: few
d_call: -
cdr3_length: 16
j_call: TRBJ2-1

cdr3_aa: CASLRENPTYEQYF
cdr3_nt: TGTGCCAGCCTCAGGGAAAACCCGACCTACGAGCAGTACTTC
v_call: TRBV27
clone_size: -
d_call: -
cdr3_length: 14
j_call: TRBJ2-7

cdr3_aa: CASSLAGAKGYTF
cdr3_nt: TGTGCCAGCAGTTTGGCGGGGGCAAAAGGCTACACCTTC
v_call: TRBV27
clone_size: -
d_call: -
cdr3_length: 13
j_call: TRBJ1-2

cdr3_aa: CAISDRKGESTQYF
cdr3_nt: TGTGCCATCAGTGACCGCAAGGGGGAGAGCACGCAGTATTTT
v_call: TRBV10-3
clone_size: few
d_call: -
cdr3_length: 14
j_call: TRBJ2-3

cdr3_aa: CAWSNQGLSTDTQYF
cdr3_nt: TGTGCCTGGAGCAACCAGGGGTTAAGCACAGATACGCAGTATTTT
v_call: TRBV30
clone_size: -
d_call: -
cdr3_length: 15
j_call: TRBJ2-3

cdr3_aa: CASIPGQTNTEAFF
cdr3_nt: TGTGCCAGTATACCGGGACAAACGAACACTGAAGCTTTCTTT
v_call: TRBV19
clone_size: few
d_call: -
cdr3_length: 14
j_call: TRBJ1-1

cdr3_aa: CASSLTGGLRYGYTF
cdr3_nt: TGTGCCAGCAGCTTGACAGGGGGCTTGCGTTATGGCTACACCTTC
v_call: TRBV7-2
clone_size: few
d_call: TRBD1
cdr3_length: 15
j_call: TRBJ1-2

cdr3_aa: CVHQGRANYGYTF
cdr3_nt: TGTGTGCACCAGGGCAGAGCTAACTATGGCTACACCTTC
v_call: TRBV30
clone_size: -
d_call: -
cdr3_length: 13
j_call: TRBJ1-2